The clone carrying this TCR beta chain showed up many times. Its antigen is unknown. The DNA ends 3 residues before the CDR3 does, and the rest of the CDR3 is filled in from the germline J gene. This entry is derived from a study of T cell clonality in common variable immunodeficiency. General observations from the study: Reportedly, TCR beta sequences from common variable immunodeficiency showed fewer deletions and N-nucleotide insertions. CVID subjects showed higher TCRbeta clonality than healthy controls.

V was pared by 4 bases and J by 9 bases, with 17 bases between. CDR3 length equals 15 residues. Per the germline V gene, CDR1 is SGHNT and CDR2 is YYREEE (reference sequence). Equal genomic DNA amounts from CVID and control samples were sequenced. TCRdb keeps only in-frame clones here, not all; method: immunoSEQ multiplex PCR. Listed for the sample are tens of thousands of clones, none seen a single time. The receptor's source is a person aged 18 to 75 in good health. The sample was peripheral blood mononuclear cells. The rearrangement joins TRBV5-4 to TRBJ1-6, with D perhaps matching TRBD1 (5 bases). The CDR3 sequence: CASSLIRGEISPLHF. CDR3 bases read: TGTGCCAGCAGCCTGATTAGAGGGGAGATTTCACCC.